This record looks at one TCR beta chain sequence and its context. Antigen: not known. This PCR relied on a set of 60 Vbeta primers and 13 Jbeta primers. Clones were read by immunoSEQ multiplex PCR, and TCRdb kept only the in-frame ones, dropping some. The sample has under 200,000 clones, about 80% seen once. This sample is part of a study of cytomegalovirus exposure and HLA in healthy donors. General study results and limits: Common viral pathogens (according to a later analysis) appeared linked to several of the most significant clusters. Earlier analysis looked at TCR beta V segments, and most were productive about 90% or about 30% of the time.

Germline V CDR1 and CDR2: LNHDA, SQIVND (reference sequence). The CDR3 is 13 residues long. V lost 4 bases and J lost 4, with 8 bases in between. V and J are TRBV19 and TRBJ1-3; D is undetermined. This clonotype originated in a woman in her forties or fifties in good health and CMV-seronegative. Sample: PBMCs. CDR3 in amino acids: CASSRATGNTIYF. CDR3 in DNA: TGTGCCAGTAGTAGGGCAACCGGAAACACCATATATTTT. The full variable domain, in which reference TRBV19 and TRBJ1-3 provide the parts outside the CDR3, is DGGITQSPKYLFRKEGQNVTLSCEQNLNHDAMYWYRQDPGQGLRLIYYSQIVNDFQKGDIAEGYSVSREKKESFPLTVTSAQKNPTAFYLCASSRATGNTIYFGEGSWLTVV.